What follows are 10 T cell receptor beta chains derived from one specimen sequenced in a study of cytomegalovirus exposure and HLA in healthy donors. PCR used 60 Vbeta primers and 13 Jbeta primers. Assay: immunoSEQ multiplex PCR; the TCRdb copy retains only in-frame clones and omits some. The table gives approximately 100,000 clones; the top ten clones make up around 0.59% of it. The sequenced material came from PBMCs. The receptors derive from a man aged 45-65 years in good health and CMV-seronegative.

The CDR3 DNA sequence: TGTGCCAGCAGCGTAGCAGGGTCCGCTTACAATGAGCAGTTCTTC. Protein product: CASSVAGSAYNEQFF. The chain links TRBV9 to TRBJ2-1; possibly TRBD1 for D (5 bases). The germline CDR1 and CDR2 sequences are SGDLS and YYNGEE. Trimming removed 0 bases from V and 4 bases from J, with 11 bases in between. This CDR3 is built from 15 residues.

V and J are TRBV19 and TRBJ1-2; D perhaps matches TRBD1 (5 bases). The germline CDR1 and CDR2 sequences are LNHDA and SQIVND (reference sequence). The CDR3 totals 13 residues. The germline V and J ends were trimmed by 6 bases and 8 bases, with 16 bases remaining between them. CDR3 coding DNA: TGTGCCAGTAGGGATCGGGGGTCCCTGGGCTACACCTTC. This translates into CASRDRGSLGYTF.

The J gene is TRBJ1-1, the V gene TRBV25-1; 7 bases match TRBD1. The CDR3 totals 14 residues. Germline values: CDR1 MGHDK, CDR2 SYGVNS. V lost 3 bases and J lost 7; bases outside the gene matches: 8. The CDR3, as DNA: TGTGCCAGCAGTGAGGTAGGGGGCGGGCGTGAAGCTTTCTTT. Protein sequence: CASSEVGGGREAFF. The whole variable domain, filled in from reference TRBV25-1 and TRBJ1-1, reads EADIYQTPRYLVIGTGKKITLECSQTMGHDKMYWYQQDPGMELHLIHYSYGVNSTEKGDLSSESTVSRIRTEHFPLTLESARPSHTSQYLCASSEVGGGREAFFGQGTRLTVV.

J is TRBJ1-3 and V is TRBV4-3; 8 bases fit TRBD1. Per germline, CDR1 LGHNA and CDR2 YSLEER. The V and J ends lost 0 bases and 0 bases, in that order; junction bases with no gene match: 10. CDR3 length: 19 residues. The CDR3 is CASSQEVPGGSSSGNTIYF. The CDR3, as DNA: TGCGCCAGCAGCCAAGAAGTTCCAGGGGGCTCTTCCTCTGGAAACACCATATATTTT.

This chain uses TRBV11-2 with TRBJ2-7; 7 bases line up with TRBD2. Germline lookup yields CDR1 SGHAT and CDR2 FQNNGV. CDR3 length: 14 amino acids. J was trimmed by 3 bases and V by 0 bases; bases with no gene match: 2. CDR3 sequence: CASSLERGYYEQYF. The CDR3 DNA reads as TGTGCCAGCAGCTTAGAGCGGGGGTACTACGAGCAGTACTTC.

The rearrangement uses TRBV7-2 and TRBJ2-2; TRBD2 aligns across 11 bases. The CDR3 spans 16 residues. The J segment lost 8 bases and the V segment lost 5 bases, leaving 10 bases of the junction unmatched. The germline V gene encodes CDR1 SGHTA and CDR2 FQGNSA. The CDR3 region is CASSQRLAGWVGELFF. In nucleotides, the CDR3 is TGTGCCAGCAGCCAGAGACTAGCGGGATGGGTAGGGGAGCTGTTTTTT.

For the CDR3, the DNA is TGTGCCAGCTCACCACCGACTAGCGGGGGCCGGGATACGCAGTATTTT. This codes for CASSPPTSGGRDTQYF. The chain links TRBV18 to TRBJ2-3, with 12 positions matching TRBD2. Germline V CDR1 and CDR2: KGHSH, LQKENI. The V gene end was trimmed by 0 bases and the J gene end by 6 bases; junction bases not matched to a gene: 4. The CDR3 sequence is 16 residues long.

The chain employs TRBV5-1 and TRBJ1-6; D is ambiguous. The CDR3 loop spans 14 amino acids. V shed 2 bases and J shed 5 bases, with 8 bases lying between them. Germline V CDR1 and CDR2: SGHRS, YFSETQ. CDR3 nucleotides: TGCGCCAGCAGCTTCGACTACGATAATTCACCCCTCCACTTT. This gives the protein CASSFDYDNSPLHF.

V usage is TRBV27 and J usage is TRBJ1-4; TRBD1 might be the D (5 bases). V was trimmed by 5 bases and J by 8 bases, leaving 18 bases between them. There are 15 residues in the CDR3. Germline V gene sequence: CDR1 MNHEY, CDR2 SMNVEV (reference sequence). The DNA of the CDR3 is TGTGCCAGCAGTACCCGGGACCGAGGGAGGGAAAAACTGTTTTTT. Translating it yields CASSTRDRGREKLFF.

The chain links TRBV18 to TRBJ1-2, with 7 positions matching TRBD1. The germline gives CDR1 KGHSH, CDR2 LQKENI. The CDR3 contains 15 residues. V shed 6 bases and J 2 bases; nucleotides not matched to a gene: 9. CDR3 sequence: CASSPSTGMNYGYTF. The CDR3 DNA reads as TGTGCCAGCTCTCCCTCGACAGGGATGAACTATGGCTACACCTTC. Full variable domain (rest looked up from reference TRBV18 and TRBJ1-2): NAGVMQNPRHLVRRRGQEARLRCSPMKGHSHVYWYRQLPEEGLKFMVYLQKENIIDESGMPKERFSAEFPKEGPSILRIQQVVRGDSAAYFCASSPSTGMNYGYTFGSGTRLTVV.